Sequencing of this TCR beta chain was carried out in a study of cytomegalovirus exposure and HLA in healthy donors. Study-wide results and limits: The investigators catalogued about 170 TCR beta chains as cytomegalovirus-associated. A few chains tied to CMV proved CMV antigen-specific in vitro.

The PCR ran on 60 Vbeta and 13 Jbeta primers. This table comes from immunoSEQ multiplex PCR, and its TCRdb copy is limited to in-frame clones, with some not included. The sample contains approximately 120,000 clones, 10% to 13% of which appear only once. This CDR3 comprises 19 residues. With 0 bases clipped from V and 5 bases from J, the junction kept 12 bases outside the gene matches. Germline assignment: CDR1 SGHDN and CDR2 FVKESK. In the case of this clone: Its antigen is still unknown.

The chain recombines TRBV14 with TRBJ2-3, with TRBD2 identical over 12 bases. The receptor's source is a young woman in good health and CMV-seropositive. The sequencing sample was made of PBMCs. CDR3 bases: TGTGCCAGCAGCCAAGATCTTCTAAGGCTGGGACTAGCGGGAGATACGCAGTATTTT. It translates to CASSQDLLRLGLAGDTQYF. Variable domain in full (rest from reference TRBV14 and TRBJ2-3): EAGVTQFPSHSVIEKGQTVTLRCDPISGHDNLYWYRRVMGKEIKFLLHFVKESKQDESGMPNNRFLAERTGGTYSTLKVQPAELEDSGVYFCASSQDLLRLGLAGDTQYFGPGTRLTVL.